This T cell receptor (beta chain) was sequenced in a study of OX40 agonist ivuxolimab in advanced cancers. At the level of the whole study: Ivuxolimab was a fully human IgG2 agonistic monoclonal antibody targeting the costimulatory receptor OX40 (CD134). In the dose-escalation cohort, 75% to 85% of patients were male, and the mean age was 60 years with a range of 23 to 79. The monotherapy dose-escalation portion (N ≈ 52 patients) of the phase I ivuxolimab trial is reported in the paper. Intravenous ivuxolimab was administered to patients every 2 weeks at six dose levels: 0.01, 0.1, 0.3, 1.5, 3 and 10 mg/kg. Prior anti-PD-1, anti-PD-L1 or anti-CTLA-4 therapy was permitted, and checkpoint inhibitors had been received by around 40% of dose-escalation patients. Peripheral TCRbeta sequencing aimed to test whether ivuxolimab altered TCR sequence diversity and caused clonal T-cell expansion. Partial responses were achieved by three dose-escalation patients, of whom one had hepatocellular carcinoma and two had cutaneous melanoma. Among the 50 to 55 dose-escalation patients, about 19 had hepatocellular carcinoma, about 15 melanoma, 9 renal cell carcinoma and 9 head and neck cancer. The full study reports these points: After ivuxolimab, more expanded clones were found on average in CD8+ T cells than in CD4+ T cells. At doses of 0.1 to 3.0 mg/kg, clonal expansion of both CD4+ and CD8+ blood T cells was observed from baseline to week 6. Low levels of normalized T-cell clonal expansion were also seen in some patients who did not respond. In partial responders in the 0.1-3.0 mg/kg groups, normalized peripheral clonal expansion was found to be among the lowest, especially among CD8+ T cells. The antigen specificity of the clonally expanded peripheral T cells was not determined.

Patients with autoimmune disease history or receiving systemic immunosuppression were excluded from the trial. Peripheral blood for TCR sequencing was collected from all dose cohorts at baseline, on cycle 4 day 1, and on cycle 7 day 1. Samples were obtained from an open-label, multicenter, first-in-human phase I dose-escalation trial of ivuxolimab. Adults with locally advanced or metastatic melanoma, renal cell carcinoma, hepatocellular carcinoma or head and neck squamous cell carcinoma were enrolled in the trial. Before TCR sequencing, CD4+ T cells and CD8+ T cells were sorted from peripheral blood as separate populations. The CDR3 covers 14 residues, taking in both the cysteine and the phenylalanine. Only CDR3 DNA is held: 42 bases, read in frame from base 1. V ends up 7 bases short and J 7 bases short, with an unmatched junction base count of 13. The germline V gene supplies CDR1 MNHNS and CDR2 SASEGT.

A word on this clone: There is no known antigen for this receptor. Per-nucleotide qualities are absent, and no much larger clonotype sits a single base away. Other nucleotide sequences from this sample produce the same CDR3.

Genomic DNA was extracted from sorted cells for sequencing of the TCRbeta CDR3 region. The immunoSEQ Assay was used to sequence the TCRbeta CDR3 regions. Drawn from immuneACCESS, this table holds only the in-frame rearrangements with V and J called that TCRdb kept. Clones are partly lost; checked studies trace under half to an unresolved V gene and leave the rest unexplained. The sample table contains under 85,000 clones; only one count was recorded for about nine tenths of them. The biggest ten clones account for about 2.7% of the sample. Sequences were derived from CD4+ or CD8+ T cells sorted from blood, sampled in a trial of the OX40 agonist ivuxolimab. This sequence originates from an adult with an advanced solid tumor such as melanoma, head and neck, liver or kidney cancer. The sequence joins TRBV6-1 to TRBJ2-7, and 7 bases in between align with TRBD1. The bases read TGTGCCAGCAACGGGGATAGGGGGCTTCGGGAGCAGTACTTC. This encodes CASNGDRGLREQYF.